Following are 29 T cell receptor beta chains from one sample sequenced in a study of T cells after yellow fever vaccination (dated by TCRdb to 2018 to 2020). In the paper's terms, the treatment or condition label means: live attenuated yellow fever vaccine strain. Library construction relied on 5' RACE. Sequencing took place on an Illumina NovaSeq 6000. The public sequencing data were trimmed at Q25 with fastp and processed into clonotypes with MiXCR by TCRdb, which kept only in-frame beta chains. Each record represents a unique CDR3 protein, reported with the most common genes and DNA among its rows. Here the sample has around 320,000 distinct CDR3 sequences; 7.5% to 9.5% occur a single time. The ten largest account for 3% to 4% of the sample. This material consisted of CD4+ T cells sorted from PBMCs, taken 5 days after the yellow fever booster vaccination. These receptors were taken from a man between 18 and 35 years old who received the YFV17D yellow fever vaccine.

This clonotype was seen many times. The chain couples TRBV20-1 to TRBJ1-6; TRBD1 matches 8 bases. The length of the CDR3 is 14 residues. The germline CDR1 and CDR2 sequences are DFQATT and SNEGSKA (reference sequence). Trimming cost V 1 base and J 9 bases; bases outside gene matches: 5. DNA for the CDR3: TGCAGTGCTAGAGCCGGACAGGGAGGTTCACCCCTCCACTTT. Its translation is CSARAGQGGSPLHF.

The chain is built from TRBV4-3 and TRBJ2-1; D perhaps matches TRBD1 (6 bases). The V end was cut by 2 bases, the J end by 14 bases, with 16 bases between. Per germline, CDR1 LGHNA and CDR2 YSLEER. The CDR3 sequence is 13 residues long. The CDR3 DNA is TGCGCCAGCAGCCAACGAGGACAGACCAGCAAGTTCTTC. Its protein is CASSQRGQTSKFF.

In this sample, this clonotype turned up a few times. The chain couples TRBV4-1 to TRBJ2-2; 8 bases are shared with TRBD1. CDR3 length: 15 amino acids. From germline, CDR1 is MGHRA and CDR2 YSYEKL. V shed 5 bases and J 7 bases; nucleotides not matched to a gene: 9. The CDR3 spells CASSSRTGRSGELFF. CDR3 coding DNA: TGCGCCAGCAGCTCCCGGACAGGGAGGAGCGGGGAGCTGTTTTTT.

In this sample, this clonotype turned up many times. The V call is TRBV5-4, the J call TRBJ2-1; 12 bases line up with TRBD1. Per the germline V gene, CDR1 is SGHNT and CDR2 is YYREEE (reference sequence). Trimming removed 2 bases from V and 15 bases from J; junction bases left unmatched: 12. This CDR3 contains 15 residues. The CDR3 DNA reads TGTGCCAGCAGCTTTCCGGGACAGGGGGCGCGGCCCCTGTTCTTC. Encoded protein: CASSFPGQGARPLFF.

This clonotype showed up many times. This chain joins TRBV4-1 and TRBJ2-5, with D uncertain. The CDR3 has 16 residues. The germline V gene has CDR1 MGHRA and CDR2 YSYEKL. Trimming removed 4 bases at V and 2 bases at J, with 17 bases between. The CDR3 DNA follows: TGCGCCAGCAGCCGCTCGGTGGCAATCATTCAAGAGACCCAGTACTTC. Translating it yields CASSRSVAIIQETQYF.

This clonotype appeared many times. The gene calls are TRBV5-4 and TRBJ1-6; the D is unclear. V shed 5 bases and J shed 8 bases, with 11 bases lying between them. This CDR3 region has 13 residues. Looked up from germline, CDR1 is SGHNT and CDR2 is YYREEE (reference sequence). The CDR3 spells CASRRERDSPLHF. In nucleotides, the CDR3 is TGTGCCAGCAGACGGGAGCGGGATTCACCCCTCCACTTT. Full variable domain (rest looked up from reference TRBV5-4 and TRBJ1-6): ETGVTQSPTHLIKTRGQQVTLRCSSQSGHNTVSWYQQALGQGPQFIFQYYREEENGRGNFPPRFSGLQFPNYSSELNVNALELDDSALYLCASRRERDSPLHFGNGTRLTVT.

Ten or more counts support this clonotype. V and J are TRBV18 and TRBJ1-1; the D gene is possibly TRBD1 (5 bases). Germline CDR1 and CDR2: KGHSH and LQKENI. The CDR3 length is 13 residues. V lost 3 bases, J lost 6 bases, and 11 bases lay in between. The CDR3 region is CASSPSQGPEAFF. Here the CDR3 DNA reads TGTGCCAGCTCACCGAGCCAGGGACCTGAAGCTTTCTTT.

This clonotype was seen a few times. This chain connects TRBV6-5 to TRBJ1-2, with TRBD1 matching over 7 bases. J was trimmed by 8 bases and V by 4 bases; bases with no gene match: 10. CDR1 and CDR2 from the germline V gene are MNHEY and SVGAGI. The CDR3 consists of 14 residues. The CDR3 loop reads CASSSHDRVGGYTF. The CDR3 DNA reads as TGTGCCAGCAGTTCCCACGACAGGGTTGGGGGCTACACCTTC.

This clonotype was recorded many times. The CDR3 loop is CASSPGLAGANEQFF. The CDR3 DNA reads as TGTGCCAGCAGCCCCGGACTAGCGGGGGCCAATGAGCAGTTCTTC. This sequence joins TRBV7-2 and TRBJ2-1, with TRBD2 identical over 13 bases. The V gene's germline CDR1 is SGHTA and CDR2 FQGNSA. Unmatched junction bases numbered 4, after V lost 5 bases and J lost 6 bases. CDR3 length: 15 amino acids.

The CDR3 sequence is CASSSYTRGGTEAFF. The CDR3 DNA sequence: TGTGCCAGCAGTTCGTACACTCGAGGGGGCACTGAAGCTTTCTTT. The chain has TRBV6-5 and TRBJ1-1; D might be TRBD1 (6 bases). The CDR3 is made up of 15 amino acids. Trimming pared 4 bases from V and 4 bases from J, leaving 16 bases between. Germline V gene sequence: CDR1 MNHEY, CDR2 SVGAGI.

CDR3 DNA: TGTGCCAGCTCAACGCGGACGGTTTACGAGCAGTACGTC. It encodes CASSTRTVYEQYV. This chain joins TRBV18 and TRBJ2-7; D is uncertain. Looked up from germline, CDR1 is KGHSH and CDR2 is LQKENI. V lost 5 bases and J 4 bases, leaving 12 bases between the germline ends. The CDR3 totals 13 residues.

This clonotype has a handful of counts. The chain uses TRBV7-9 and TRBJ1-2, with a weak D call TRBD1 (6 bases). This CDR3 spans 15 amino acids. V was clipped by 0 bases and J by 7 bases, with 15 bases between them. The germline CDR1 and CDR2 sequences are SEHNR and FQNEAQ (reference sequence). In DNA form, the CDR3 reads TGTGCCAGCAGCTTAGCGGTCAGGGGAGCAGGTGGCTACACCTTC. This codes for CASSLAVRGAGGYTF.

This clonotype has more than one count but fewer than ten. The rearrangement links TRBV9 to TRBJ2-1; D tentatively reads TRBD1 or TRBD2 (5 bases each). The V and J ends lost 3 bases and 4 bases respectively, with 8 bases between them. The CDR3 is 13 residues long. Per the germline V gene, CDR1 is SGDLS and CDR2 is YYNGEE. The CDR3 protein is CASSAWGYNEQFF. The CDR3 coding sequence is TGTGCCAGCAGCGCCTGGGGGTACAATGAGCAGTTCTTC.

The rearrangement joins TRBV5-1 to TRBJ1-1; D remains unclear. This CDR3 is 13 amino acids long. V shed 0 bases and J shed 6 bases, with 9 bases lying between them. The germline gives CDR1 SGHRS, CDR2 YFSETQ. The CDR3 loop reads CASSLGPAAEAFF. The CDR3 nucleotides read TGCGCCAGCAGCTTGGGGCCAGCCGCTGAAGCTTTCTTT.

The sample holds many counts of this clonotype. The chain is built from TRBV29-1 and TRBJ2-1; D not certain. The CDR3 contains 16 residues. With 0 bases removed from V and 0 bases from J, the gap between germline ends came to 12 bases. Germline lookup yields CDR1 SQVTM and CDR2 ANQGSEA. The CDR3 DNA reads as TGCAGCGTTGAAGATCCCGAAGGAAGCTCCTACAATGAGCAGTTCTTC. It specifies CSVEDPEGSSYNEQFF.

The gene calls are TRBV12-3 or TRBV12-4 and TRBJ2-3, with a tentative D call TRBD2 (5 bases). Trimming took off 1 base at V and 5 bases at J, with 7 bases between the two ends. CDR3 size: 13 residues. Here the CDR3 DNA reads TGTGCCAGCAGTTTAGGGGAGAAAGATACGCAGTATTTT. It codes for CASSLGEKDTQYF.

This clonotype was counted between two and nine times. This chain joins TRBV12-3 or TRBV12-4 and TRBJ1-4; 9 bases fit TRBD1. Trimming at V came to 6 bases and at J to 12 bases, leaving 11 bases not matched to a gene. The CDR3 covers 14 residues. CDR3 sequence: CASSRDREGTELFF. DNA of the CDR3: TGTGCCAGCAGCCGGGACAGGGAAGGAACGGAACTGTTTTTT.

Only a few counts were recorded for this clonotype. The gene calls are TRBV6-5 and TRBJ1-2, with D hard to call. The germline gives CDR1 MNHEY, CDR2 SVGAGI. This CDR3 is 12 amino acids long. Trimming pared 1 base from V and 5 bases from J, leaving 5 bases between. The DNA of the CDR3 is TGTGCCAGCAGTTACTTCGGGTATGGCTACACCTTC. This gives the protein CASSYFGYGYTF.

This clonotype occurred a few times. The chain has TRBV5-1 and TRBJ2-7; 7 bases fit TRBD2. CDR1 and CDR2 from the germline V gene are SGHRS and YFSETQ. After removal of 6 bases from V and 5 bases from J, the junction contained 8 bases not matched to a gene. The CDR3 loop spans 13 amino acids. In DNA form, the CDR3 reads TGCGCCAGCATGAGCCGGGGGGACGACGAGCAGTACTTC. Translated: CASMSRGDDEQYF.

This rearrangement joins TRBV18 to TRBJ2-3; D unresolved. Trimming stripped 2 bases from V and 1 base from J, with 7 bases between. The CDR3 spans 14 residues. Looked up from germline, CDR1 is KGHSH and CDR2 is LQKENI. CDR3 sequence (DNA): TGTGCCAGCTCACCAGGTCACGGCACAGATACGCAGTATTTT. It encodes CASSPGHGTDTQYF.

This clonotype was counted ten times or more. The J gene is TRBJ2-2, the V gene TRBV7-3, with D possibly being TRBD1 or TRBD2 (5 bases each). CDR1 SGHTA and CDR2 FQGTGA come from the germline V gene. This CDR3 comprises 14 residues. V lost 5 bases and J lost 5, with 12 bases in between. The CDR3 nucleotides are TGTGCCAGCAGCCCCCGGGACGGAACCGGGGAGCTGTTTTTT. It encodes CASSPRDGTGELFF.

This clonotype was seen only a few times. The gene calls are TRBV20-1 and TRBJ2-3; no reliable D call. V lost 4 bases and J 5 bases, leaving 19 bases between the germline ends. Germline V gives CDR1 DFQATT, CDR2 SNEGSKA (reference sequence). The CDR3 totals 15 residues. The CDR3 loop is CSATETRRPGDTQYF. The CDR3 region has the DNA TGCAGTGCTACCGAAACACGTCGTCCGGGAGATACGCAGTATTTT.

The chain is built from TRBV12-3 or TRBV12-4 and TRBJ2-7, with D possibly TRBD1 on 6 matching bases. Trimming removed 5 bases from V and 5 bases from J, with 19 bases in between. The CDR3 runs to 15 residues. CDR3 in amino acids: CASSLESTGYHEQYF. In DNA form, the CDR3 reads TGTGCCAGCAGTCTGGAGAGTACAGGGTACCACGAGCAGTACTTC.

This clonotype has at least ten counts. The J gene is TRBJ1-2, the V gene TRBV5-1; D perhaps matches TRBD1 (5 bases). CDR3 length: 15 residues. The V end lost 4 bases, the J end lost 1 base, and 14 bases lay between the germline ends. CDR1 is SGHRS and CDR2 is YFSETQ in the germline V gene. This CDR3 reads CASSPPTGDNYGYTF. The DNA for the CDR3 is TGCGCCAGCAGCCCACCGACGGGGGATAACTATGGCTACACCTTC.

This clonotype was detected only a few times. The chain uses TRBV21-1 and TRBJ2-7; the table's D call, TRBD1, has no DNA check behind it. TRBV21-1 is a pseudogene. There are 17 residues in the CDR3. In DNA, the CDR3 is TGTGCCAGCAGCAAAGCGACAGGGGGGCCCTTTTACCACGAGCAGTACTTC. Translating it yields CASSKATGGPFYHEQYF.

This clonotype was picked up a small number of times. The V call is TRBV18, the J call TRBJ2-7; maybe TRBD2 (6 bases). In germline, CDR1 is KGHSH, CDR2 LQKENI. The CDR3 has 15 residues. V lost 3 bases to trimming and J lost 3 bases, with 15 bases between them. The CDR3 DNA is TGTGCCAGCTCACCGTCTCTGGGGGGAAGCTACGAGCAGTACTTC. This codes for CASSPSLGGSYEQYF. The full variable domain, its missing parts supplied by reference TRBV18 and TRBJ2-7, is NAGVMQNPRHLVRRRGQEARLRCSPMKGHSHVYWYRQLPEEGLKFMVYLQKENIIDESGMPKERFSAEFPKEGPSILRIQQVVRGDSAAYFCASSPSLGGSYEQYFGPGTRLTVT.

The rearrangement links TRBV20-1 to TRBJ1-1; D gene uncertain. Germline V CDR1 and CDR2: DFQATT, SNEGSKA (reference sequence). This CDR3 region has 14 residues. V shed 6 bases and J shed 0 bases, with 14 bases lying between them. CDR3 protein: CSAPGVIMNTEAFF. The CDR3 DNA follows: TGCAGTGCCCCCGGGGTTATAATGAACACTGAAGCTTTCTTT.

This clonotype was found many times. V gene TRBV3-1 combines with J gene TRBJ1-2; no clear D gene. Germline assignment: CDR1 LGHDT and CDR2 YNNKEL (reference sequence). The CDR3 runs to 14 residues. Trimming stripped 4 bases from V and 2 bases from J, with 11 bases between. Here the CDR3 reads CASSLLTGNYGYTF. The DNA of the CDR3 is TGTGCCAGCAGCCTGCTTACGGGAAACTATGGCTACACCTTC.

There are a few counts of this clonotype. The J gene is TRBJ1-6, the V gene TRBV20-1; no reliable D call. Between the trimmed V and J ends, which lost 3 bases and 8 bases, there was a span of 14 bases. Germline V gene data show CDR1 as DFQATT and CDR2 as SNEGSKA (reference sequence). The CDR3 contains 14 residues. Here the CDR3 DNA reads TGCAGTGCTAGTAACGGCCCCCCGGATTCACCCCTCCACTTT. Its translation: CSASNGPPDSPLHF.